These 2 T cell receptor beta chains were sequenced from one sample in a study of blood T cell repertoires in COVID-19. Measured with immunoSEQ multiplex PCR; TCRdb has only the in-frame clones, and not every one. The sample carries roughly 63,000 clones, 65% to 80% recorded once. The sample was peripheral blood. These receptors were taken from a human donor in a cohort sampled during active COVID-19.

The chain carries TRBV19 and TRBJ2-4; TRBD2 is a possible D gene (5 bases). The CDR3 totals 16 residues. Germline V CDR1 and CDR2: LNHDA, SQIVND (reference sequence). The V gene lost 7 bases and the J gene lost 1 base, with 17 bases spanning the gap. The CDR3 nucleotides are TGTGCCAGTACGGGGTGGTGGGGTAGTGCCAAAAACATTCAGTACTTC. Its translation: CASTGWWGSAKNIQYF.

This clone is termed medium-sized. The chain joins TRBV19 to TRBJ1-5, with D possibly being TRBD1 (5 bases). The CDR3 spans 15 residues. Per germline, CDR1 LNHDA and CDR2 SQIVND (reference sequence). Trimming took 3 bases from V and 4 from J, leaving 13 bases between them. CDR3 in DNA: TGTGCCAGTAGTATTGACAGTACGTTAAATCAGCCCCAGCATTTT. Translation: CASSIDSTLNQPQHF.